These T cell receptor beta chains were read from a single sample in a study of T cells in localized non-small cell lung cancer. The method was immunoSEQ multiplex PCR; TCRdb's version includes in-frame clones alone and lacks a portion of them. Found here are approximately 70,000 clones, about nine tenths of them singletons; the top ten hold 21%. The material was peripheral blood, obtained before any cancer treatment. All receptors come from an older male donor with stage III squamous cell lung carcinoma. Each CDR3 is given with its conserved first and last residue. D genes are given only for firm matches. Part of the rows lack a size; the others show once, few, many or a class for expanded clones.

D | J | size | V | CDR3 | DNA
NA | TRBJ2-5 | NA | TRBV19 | CASKGLHDSETQYF | TGTGCCAGTAAGGGACTGCACGATTCAGAGACCCAGTACTTC
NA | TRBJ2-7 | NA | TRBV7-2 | CASSLDLTYEQYF | TGTGCCAGCAGCTTGGACCTCACCTACGAGCAGTACTTC
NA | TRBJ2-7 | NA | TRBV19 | CASSIGRRDEQYF | TGTGCCAGTAGTATAGGTAGGCGGGACGAGCAGTACTTC
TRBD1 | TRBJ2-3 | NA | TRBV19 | CASSRNRQGASTDTQYF | TGTGCCAGTAGTAGGAACCGACAGGGGGCAAGCACAGATACGCAGTATTTT
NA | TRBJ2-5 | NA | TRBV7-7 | CASSFGDGPETQYF | TGTGCTAGCAGCTTTGGGGACGGGCCGGAGACCCAGTACTTC
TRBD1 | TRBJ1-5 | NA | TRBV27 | CASSSRKDRGSQPQHF | TGTGCCAGCAGTTCGCGAAAAGACAGGGGCAGCCAGCCCCAGCATTTT
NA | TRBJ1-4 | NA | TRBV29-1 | CSASDGGVEKLFF | TGCAGCGCGTCGGACGGCGGGGTTGAAAAACTGTTTTTT
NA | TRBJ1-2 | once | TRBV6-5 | CATEIRYYGYAF | TGTGCCACCGAAATTCGGTACTATGGCTACGCCTTC
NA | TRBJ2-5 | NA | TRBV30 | CAWSHKETQYF | TGTGCCTGGAGCCACAAAGAGACCCAGTACTTC
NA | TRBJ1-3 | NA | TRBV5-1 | CASSVGTGRLGNTIYF | TGCGCCAGCAGCGTGGGCACAGGCCGCCTCGGAAACACCATATATTTT
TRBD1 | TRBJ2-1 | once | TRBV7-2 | CASSTRGTGATSSYNEQFF | TGTGCCAGCAGCACACGCGGGACAGGGGCTACCAGCTCCTACAATGAGCAGTTCTTC
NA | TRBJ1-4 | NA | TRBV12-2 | CASPTVGQGPRDALTNEKLFF | TGTGCAAGTCCCACCGTGGGACAGGGCCCGCGCGATGCCTTAACTAATGAAAAACTGTTTTTT
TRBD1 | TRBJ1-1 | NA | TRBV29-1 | CSALDRAGNTEAFF | TGCAGCGCTCTCGACAGGGCGGGGAACACTGAAGCTTTCTTT
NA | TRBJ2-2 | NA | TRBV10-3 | CAISLNGGTGELFF | TGTGCCATCAGTCTTAACGGGGGTACCGGGGAGCTGTTTTTT
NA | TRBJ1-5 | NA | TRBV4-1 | CASSQVGQPQHF | TGCGCCAGCAGCCAAGTGGGTCAGCCCCAGCATTTT